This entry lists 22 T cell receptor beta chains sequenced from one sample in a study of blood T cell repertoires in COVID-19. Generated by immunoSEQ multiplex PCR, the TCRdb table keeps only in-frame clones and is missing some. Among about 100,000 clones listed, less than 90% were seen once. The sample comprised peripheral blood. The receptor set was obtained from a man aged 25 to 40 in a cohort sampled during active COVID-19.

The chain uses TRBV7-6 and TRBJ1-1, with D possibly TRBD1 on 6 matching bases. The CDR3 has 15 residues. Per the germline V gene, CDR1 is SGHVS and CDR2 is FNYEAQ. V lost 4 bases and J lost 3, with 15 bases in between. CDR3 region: CASSSRLDSHTEAFF. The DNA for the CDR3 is TGTGCCAGCAGCTCGCGCCTGGACAGCCACACTGAAGCTTTCTTT. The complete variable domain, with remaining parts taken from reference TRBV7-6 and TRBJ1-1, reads GAGVSQSPRYKVTKRGQDVALRCDPISGHVSLYWYRQALGQGPEFLTYFNYEAQQDKSGLPNDRFSAERPEGSISTLTIQRTEQRDSAMYRCASSSRLDSHTEAFFGQGTRLTVV.

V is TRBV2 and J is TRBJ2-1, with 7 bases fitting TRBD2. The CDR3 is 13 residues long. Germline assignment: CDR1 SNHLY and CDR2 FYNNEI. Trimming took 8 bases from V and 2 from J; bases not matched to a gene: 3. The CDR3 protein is CASGSGPYNEQFF. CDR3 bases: TGTGCCAGCGGTAGCGGGCCCTACAATGAGCAGTTCTTC.

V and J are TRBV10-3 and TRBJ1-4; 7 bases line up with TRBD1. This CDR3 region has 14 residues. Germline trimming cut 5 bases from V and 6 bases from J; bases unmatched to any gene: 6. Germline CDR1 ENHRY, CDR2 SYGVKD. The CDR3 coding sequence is TGTGCCATCAGTCCACAGGGGAGCTATGAAAAACTGTTTTTT. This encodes CAISPQGSYEKLFF.

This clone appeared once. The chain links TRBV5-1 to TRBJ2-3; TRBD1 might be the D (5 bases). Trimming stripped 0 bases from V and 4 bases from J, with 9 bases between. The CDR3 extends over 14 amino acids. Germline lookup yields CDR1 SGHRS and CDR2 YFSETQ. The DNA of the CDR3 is TGCGCCAGCAGCTTGGAAGGCAGGGCAGATACGCAGTATTTT. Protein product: CASSLEGRADTQYF. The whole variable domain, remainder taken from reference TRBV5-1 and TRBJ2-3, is KAGVTQTPRYLIKTRGQQVTLSCSPISGHRSVSWYQQTPGQGLQFLFEYFSETQRNKGNFPGRFSGRQFSNSRSEMNVSTLELGDSALYLCASSLEGRADTQYFGPGTRLTVL.

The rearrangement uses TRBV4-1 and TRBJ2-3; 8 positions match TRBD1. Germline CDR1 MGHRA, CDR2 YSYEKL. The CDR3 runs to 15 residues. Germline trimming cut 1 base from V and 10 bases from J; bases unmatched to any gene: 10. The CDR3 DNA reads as TGCGCCAGCAGCCAAGTATGGACAGGGAGTATCCCGCAGTATTTT. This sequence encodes CASSQVWTGSIPQYF.

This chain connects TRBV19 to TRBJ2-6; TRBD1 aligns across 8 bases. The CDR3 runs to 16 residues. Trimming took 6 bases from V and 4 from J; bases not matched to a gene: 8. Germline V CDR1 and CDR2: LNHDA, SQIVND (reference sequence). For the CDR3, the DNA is TGTGCCAGTAGGGCTCGGACAGGGTCAGGGGCCAACGTCCTGACTTTC. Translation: CASRARTGSGANVLTF.

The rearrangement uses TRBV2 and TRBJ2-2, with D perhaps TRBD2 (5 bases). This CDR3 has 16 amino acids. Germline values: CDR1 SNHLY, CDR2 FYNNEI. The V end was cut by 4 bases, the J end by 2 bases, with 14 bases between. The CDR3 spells CASSGTVNRNTGELFF. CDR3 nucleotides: TGTGCCAGCAGTGGGACTGTTAACCGAAACACCGGGGAGCTGTTTTTT.

The CDR3: CSVEWTGLSPQSRPEQYF. In DNA, the CDR3 is TGCAGCGTTGAATGGACAGGACTATCCCCTCAGAGCCGTCCGGAGCAGTACTTC. The chain carries TRBV29-1 and TRBJ2-7; possibly TRBD1 for D (7 bases). Germline-derived CDR1 and CDR2 are SQVTM and ANQGSEA. V was clipped by 2 bases and J by 7 bases, with 30 bases between them. This CDR3 is 18 amino acids long.

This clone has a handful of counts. The CDR3 coding sequence is TGCGCCAGCAGCTTGGGGACATCGAACACTGAAGCTTTCTTT. It is translated as CASSLGTSNTEAFF. V is TRBV5-1 and J is TRBJ1-1, with a weak D call TRBD1 (5 bases). Trimming left V 0 bases short and J 1 base short, with 7 bases between. The CDR3 extends over 14 amino acids. CDR1 is SGHRS, CDR2 YFSETQ, per germline.

The CDR3 coding sequence is TGTGCCAGCTCACCCCGCGACAGCTCCTACGAGCAGTACTTC. This sequence encodes CASSPRDSSYEQYF. J is TRBJ2-7 and V is TRBV18; tentative D call: TRBD1 (5 bases). Per germline, CDR1 KGHSH and CDR2 LQKENI. The length of the CDR3 is 14 residues. Trimming removed 3 bases at V and 0 bases at J, with 9 bases between.

CDR3 in amino acids: CASSESVNQPQHF. In DNA, the CDR3 is TGTGCCAGCAGTGAATCCGTCAATCAGCCCCAGCATTTT. V and J are TRBV6-1 and TRBJ1-5; D uncertain. The V and J ends lost 2 bases and 3 bases respectively, with 5 bases between them. Germline V lookup: CDR1 MNHNS, CDR2 SASEGT. The CDR3 runs to 13 residues.

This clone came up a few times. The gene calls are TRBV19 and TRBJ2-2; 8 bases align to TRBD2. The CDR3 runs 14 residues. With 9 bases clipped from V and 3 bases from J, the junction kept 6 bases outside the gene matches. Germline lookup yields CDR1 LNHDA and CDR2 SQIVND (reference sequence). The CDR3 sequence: CASLSGGHTGELFF. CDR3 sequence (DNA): TGTGCCAGCCTCAGCGGGGGCCACACCGGGGAGCTGTTTTTT.

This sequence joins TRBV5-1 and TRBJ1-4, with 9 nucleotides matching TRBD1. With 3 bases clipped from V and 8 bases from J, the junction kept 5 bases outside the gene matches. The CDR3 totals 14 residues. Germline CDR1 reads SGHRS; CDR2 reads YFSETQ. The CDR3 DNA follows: TGCGCCAGCAGCTCGGGACAGGGTGGAGAAAAACTGTTTTTT. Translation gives CASSSGQGGEKLFF.

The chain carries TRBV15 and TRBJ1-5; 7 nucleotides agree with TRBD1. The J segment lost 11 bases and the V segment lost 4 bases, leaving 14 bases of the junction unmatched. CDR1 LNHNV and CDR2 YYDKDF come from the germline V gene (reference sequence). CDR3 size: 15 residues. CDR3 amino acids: CATSKKDRSLGSQHF. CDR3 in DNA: TGTGCCACCAGCAAAAAGGACAGGTCCCTCGGGTCCCAGCATTTT.

The CDR3 reads CASTLLSRGSPRETQYF. CDR3 DNA: TGCGCCAGCACCCTACTCTCCAGGGGCAGCCCACGGGAGACCCAGTACTTC. The V and J genes are TRBV5-1 and TRBJ2-5; possible D gene TRBD1, 6 bases. Trimming removed 6 bases from V and 5 bases from J, with 26 bases in between. CDR3 size: 17 residues. Per the germline V gene, CDR1 is SGHRS and CDR2 is YFSETQ. The entire variable domain, with the rest obtained from reference TRBV5-1 and TRBJ2-5, is as follows: KAGVTQTPRYLIKTRGQQVTLSCSPISGHRSVSWYQQTPGQGLQFLFEYFSETQRNKGNFPGRFSGRQFSNSRSEMNVSTLELGDSALYLCASTLLSRGSPRETQYFGPGTRLLVL.

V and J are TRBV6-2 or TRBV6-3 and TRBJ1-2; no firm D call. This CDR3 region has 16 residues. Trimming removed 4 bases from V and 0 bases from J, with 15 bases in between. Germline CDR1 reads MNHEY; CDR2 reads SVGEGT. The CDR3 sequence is CASSSTLLDPNYGYTF. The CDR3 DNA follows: TGTGCCAGCAGTTCAACCCTCCTAGACCCTAACTATGGCTACACCTTC.

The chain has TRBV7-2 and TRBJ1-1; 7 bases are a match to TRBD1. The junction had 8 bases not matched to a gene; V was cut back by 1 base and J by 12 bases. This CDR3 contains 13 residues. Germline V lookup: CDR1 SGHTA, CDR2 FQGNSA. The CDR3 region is CASSLGGQLVSFF. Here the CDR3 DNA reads TGTGCCAGCAGCTTAGGGGGACAGTTGGTGTCTTTCTTT. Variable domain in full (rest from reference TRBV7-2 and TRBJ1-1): GAGVSQSPSNKVTEKGKDVELRCDPISGHTALYWYRQSLGQGLEFLIYFQGNSAPDKSGLPSDRFSAERTGGSVSTLTIQRTQQEDSAVYLCASSLGGQLVSFFGQGTRLTVV.

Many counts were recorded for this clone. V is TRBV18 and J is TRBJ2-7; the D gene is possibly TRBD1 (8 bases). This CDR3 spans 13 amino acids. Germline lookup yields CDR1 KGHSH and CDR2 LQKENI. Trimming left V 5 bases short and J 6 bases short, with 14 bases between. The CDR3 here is CASSEQGGSEQYF. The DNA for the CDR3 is TGTGCCAGCTCAGAACAGGGGGGGAGCGAGCAGTACTTC.

The CDR3 loop reads CATKADSLDTGELFF. In DNA form, the CDR3 reads TGTGCCACCAAAGCGGACAGTCTGGACACCGGGGAGCTGTTTTTT. The chain combines TRBV15 with TRBJ2-2, with TRBD1 as a possible D gene (6 bases). V was trimmed by 7 bases and J by 3 bases, leaving 15 bases between them. CDR1 is LNHNV and CDR2 is YYDKDF in the germline V gene (reference sequence). This CDR3 has 15 amino acids.

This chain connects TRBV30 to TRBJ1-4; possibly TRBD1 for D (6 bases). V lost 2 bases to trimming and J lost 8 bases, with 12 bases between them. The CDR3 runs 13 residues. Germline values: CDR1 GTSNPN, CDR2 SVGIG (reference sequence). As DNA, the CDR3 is TGTGCCTGGAGTTCCTCGGACAGAGAAAAACTGTTTTTT. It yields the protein CAWSSSDREKLFF.

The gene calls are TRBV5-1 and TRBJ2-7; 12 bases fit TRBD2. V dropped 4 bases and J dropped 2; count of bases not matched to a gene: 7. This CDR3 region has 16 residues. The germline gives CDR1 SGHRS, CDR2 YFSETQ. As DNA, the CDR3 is TGCGCCAGCAGCCGCGGGACTAGCGGGTCTGCCTACGAGCAGTACTTC. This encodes CASSRGTSGSAYEQYF. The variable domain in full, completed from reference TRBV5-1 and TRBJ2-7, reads KAGVTQTPRYLIKTRGQQVTLSCSPISGHRSVSWYQQTPGQGLQFLFEYFSETQRNKGNFPGRFSGRQFSNSRSEMNVSTLELGDSALYLCASSRGTSGSAYEQYFGPGTRLTVT.

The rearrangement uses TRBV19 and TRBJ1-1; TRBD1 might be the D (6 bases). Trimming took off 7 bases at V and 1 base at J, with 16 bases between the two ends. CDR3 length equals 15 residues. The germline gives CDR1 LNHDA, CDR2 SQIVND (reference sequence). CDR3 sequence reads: CASIAPGGANTEAFF. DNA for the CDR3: TGTGCCAGTATTGCGCCCGGGGGGGCGAACACTGAAGCTTTCTTT.